This TCR beta chain was observed in a study of T cell responses to AZD1222 COVID-19 vaccine. Study results and caveats: Per reports, nearly half of all spike-specific TCRs target regions that are unmutated in variants. In a largely white British group with more females than males, clonal diversity was possibly underestimated. Spike-wide vaccine-associated CD4 TCRs dominated at 160-218 and 743-854.

The table lists this clone with a count of one. Its cognate antigen is unknown. Sequencing was performed with immunoSEQ multiplex PCR; in TCRdb, only in-frame clones are kept and a portion is missing. The data contain 95,000 to 130,000 clones, just over 85% of them singletons. Germline CDR1 and CDR2: SGHTA and FQGNSA. V trimming: 4 bases; J trimming: 0 bases; junction bases outside the gene matches: 5. The CDR3 length is 17 residues. Sequenced here: peripheral blood, sampled on day 0 of AZD1222 vaccination. V gene TRBV7-2 combines with J gene TRBJ1-3, with 11 positions matching TRBD1. The TCR originated in an adult in good health. As DNA, the CDR3 is TGTGCCAGCAGCTCGTGGACAGGGGGCCTCTCTGGAAACACCATATATTTT. Its translation is CASSSWTGGLSGNTIYF.